This T cell receptor beta chain was found in a study of blood T cells in healthy people across ages (dated by TCRdb to about 2015). Describing the broader study: In model experiments, template switching captured about one uniquely barcoded TCR beta cDNA molecule for every two T cells. Age-related changes in TCR beta repertoire diversity were measured in the study by deep sequencing normalized with unique cDNA molecular identifiers. Four age groups were formed from the donors: young (average 16 years), middle-aged (approximately 39), aged (62) and long-lived (less than 85). Two additional independent replicas of 1 million unique cDNA reads from the same blood draw were analyzed for two donors (one aged 18 to 30 and one aged 80 or older). Results and caveats for the whole study, not just this receptor: Bulk unsorted PBMC profiling prevented conclusive comparison of naive and antigen-experienced compartments. Compared with the aged group, the long-lived group had more naive CD4+ T cells, fewer expanded clones and increased TCR diversity, suggesting age selection. Observed TCR beta diversity per million T cells fell roughly linearly with age, and a significant reduction was already apparent by age around 40. Estimates of total diversity from one million sequenced T cells were regarded as lower bounds and underestimates. The CMV infection status of donors was not known, potentially confounding age-related changes in expanded clonotypes. The percentage of naive T cells measured by flow cytometry correlated strongly with observed TCR beta diversity.

The donors were 40 or so Caucasian individuals from Russia, aged 6 to 90 years, who were systemically healthy. Each donor gave about 9.7 milliliters of peripheral blood, drawn into EDTA-treated Vacutainer tubes. PBMCs were isolated by Ficoll-Paque density-gradient centrifugation, with at least 6 million obtained per sample. Trizol reagent was used to extract total RNA from the PBMCs, yielding at least 5.5 micrograms per sample. Naive CD45RAhigh/CD27high T cell percentages were measured by flow cytometry on a PBMC aliquot from every donor. The germline V gene supplies CDR1 MNHEY and CDR2 SVGEGT. V is cut by 7 bases and J by 0 bases, and the space between the germline ends is 10 bases. The CDR3, cysteine through phenylalanine, is 13 amino acids long. Here the CDR3 DNA is all that survives: 39 bases in frame from base 1. The method was 5' RACE. The instrument was an Illumina HiSeq 2500. A second PCR of about 7 to 12 cycles was performed with a sample-barcoded 5' primer and a J-beta primer mix. Each TCR beta cDNA molecule received a unique molecular identifier from a template-switch 5' adaptor carrying 12 random nucleotides. Each sample yielded at least 2.5 million CDR3-containing paired-end reads. The Mint cDNA synthesis kit, primed by a TRBC-specific oligonucleotide, was used to synthesize first-strand cDNA from all RNA. All cDNA was treated with uracil-DNA glycosylase and then went through a first 18-cycle PCR with the universal primers M1SS and BC2_uni_R. As for how the authors treated the data: For normalization, 1 million high-quality reads were randomly selected from each sample, with every read carrying a distinct molecular identifier. Instead of being binned into consensus sequences, reads with shared molecular identifiers were discarded. MiTCR, with a Q25 quality threshold and the strictest error-elimination algorithm, was used for CDR3 identification, clonotype clustering and error correction. A nonparametric unseen species model with Euler transformation was used to estimate a lower bound on total TCR beta diversity. TCRdb reprocessing: public reads trimmed at Q25 with fastp, clones called with MiXCR, in-frame beta chains kept. Every CDR3 protein is listed once, alongside the most common genes and DNA of its rows. The V and J calls come from TCRdb's annotation, not from the publication. The sample table records under 1,100,000 distinct CDR3 sequences; under 30% of these occur just once. Clones ranked in the top ten supply around 0.7% of the sample.

This clonotype was counted once. The specificity of this receptor is unknown. Base qualities are missing; no much larger clone stands one base away. The sample was also reused in another study, on T cells of mothers and their children. Drawing on the second study: The donors were nine systemically healthy Caucasian individuals, made up of three mothers and their six children. cDNA synthesis used all of the extracted RNA, with approximately 1.4 ug of RNA in each 15 ul reaction. Sample barcodes and 2-4 random nucleotides were added via the M1S primer in the second PCR. More than 8.5 million TCR beta CDR3 reads were obtained from each mother, and 2.5 million to 3.5 million reads were obtained from each child. In both related and unrelated pairs, thymic selection shapes the output of TCR recombination in a similar way, with inherited differences having only a minor effect. Normalized repertoire overlap in related mother-child pairs was always slightly higher than in unrelated mother-child pairs, but the difference was never significant. No persistent microchimeric T cell clones were detected, at a sensitivity of approximately 100 clones per million clonotypes. To look for features that set related mother-child pairs apart from unrelated individuals, the researchers ran deep NGS to compare the TCR beta repertoires of mothers and children. The mean age was about 40 +/- 4 years for the mothers and 11 +/- 4 years for the children. After adapter ligation was performed with NEBNext reagents, the libraries were sequenced on an Illumina HiSeq 2000 with 100+100 nt paired-end reads. To prevent cross-contamination, the mother and child libraries were prepared one month apart and sequenced in separate runs. Between roughly 450,000 and 2,000,000 distinct TCR beta clonotypes were identified per donor. Naive TCR beta clonotypes were estimated from low-frequency clonotypes matched to each donor's FACS-determined naive share, without sorting.

The chain is assembled from TRBV6-2 or TRBV6-3 and TRBJ2-7; TRBD2 could be the D gene, as 6 bases match. Input material: blood. This clonotype was sampled from a girl aged 2-15 years in good health. The CDR3 region has the sequence CASKAGPSYEQYF. The bases read TGTGCCAGCAAGGCGGGGCCCTCCTACGAGCAGTACTTC.